This record looks at one T cell receptor (beta chain) sequence and its context. The data belong to a study of blood T cell repertoires in COVID-19. Study background: Italy, Spain and the United States were the sources of the convalescent and acute COVID-19 samples. The analysed material was cDNA or gDNA that came from T cells, B-cell-depleted T cells, or PBMCs.

V was clipped by 4 bases and J by 4 bases, with 19 bases between them. This CDR3 spans 15 amino acids. CDR1 SQVTM and CDR2 ANQGSEA come from the germline V gene. In the study's own analysis: Quantification of nucleated cells was approximated via reference gene primer amplification. Assay: immunoSEQ multiplex PCR; the TCRdb copy retains only in-frame clones and omits some. V and J calls and clone size follow that table, whereas D and trimming were derived from the DNA. Of about 55,000 clones in the sample, 80% to 95% are singletons; the top ten hold roughly 6.5%. This clonotype was obtained from a man aged 45 to 65 with active COVID-19. Specimen: peripheral blood. V is TRBV29-1 and J is TRBJ1-2, with D uncertain. The CDR3 coding sequence is TGCAGCGTTGCGGGCGAGGGCGGAAGCCTCTATGGCTACACCTTC. Amino acids: CSVAGEGGSLYGYTF.